This is a list of T cell receptor beta chains from one sample in a study of blood T cell repertoires in COVID-19. Sequencing was performed with immunoSEQ multiplex PCR; in TCRdb, only in-frame clones are kept and a portion is missing. The repertoire includes roughly 75,000 clones, 80% to 90% of them detected once, and around a sixth sits in the top ten. Specimen: peripheral blood. The receptors originated from a man older than 75 in a cohort sampled during active COVID-19. The CDR3 runs from the conserved cysteine through the conserved F or W. D genes are given only for firm matches. Only some rows state a clone size, as once, few, many or a class for expanded clones.

abundance: -; j_gene: TRBJ2-1; d_gene: TRBD1; v_gene: TRBV4-3; CDR3aa: CASSKNRGRLGNEQFF; CDR3nt: TGCGCCAGCAGCAAAAACAGGGGGCGCCTCGGCAATGAGCAGTTCTTC
abundance: -; j_gene: TRBJ1-2; d_gene: -; v_gene: TRBV7-9; CDR3aa: CASSSAAWDGYTF; CDR3nt: TGTGCCAGCAGCTCGGCGGCCTGGGATGGCTACACCTTC
abundance: -; j_gene: TRBJ2-1; d_gene: TRBD2; v_gene: TRBV5-1; CDR3aa: CASSPVTSGGRSSYNEQFF; CDR3nt: TGCGCCAGCAGCCCGGTGACTAGCGGGGGCCGTAGCTCCTACAATGAGCAGTTCTTC
abundance: few; j_gene: TRBJ2-7; d_gene: TRBD1; v_gene: TRBV9; CDR3aa: CASSGRPGTGIYEQYF; CDR3nt: TGTGCCAGCAGCGGCCGTCCCGGGACAGGGATCTACGAGCAGTACTTC
abundance: -; j_gene: TRBJ1-6; d_gene: -; v_gene: TRBV5-1; CDR3aa: CASSQGGDSYNSPLHF; CDR3nt: TGCGCCAGCAGCCAAGGGGGAGACTCCTATAATTCACCCCTCCACTTT
abundance: -; j_gene: TRBJ1-5; d_gene: -; v_gene: TRBV7-2; CDR3aa: CASSPRVNQPQHF; CDR3nt: TGTGCCAGCAGCCCCAGGGTTAATCAGCCCCAGCATTTT
abundance: -; j_gene: TRBJ2-7; d_gene: -; v_gene: TRBV5-1; CDR3aa: CASSSLSRGMDEQYF; CDR3nt: TGCGCCAGCAGCTCCCTTAGTAGGGGAATGGACGAGCAGTACTTC
abundance: once; j_gene: TRBJ1-1; d_gene: -; v_gene: TRBV2; CDR3aa: CASRADTGFRTEAFF; CDR3nt: TGTGCCAGCAGGGCTGATACAGGGTTTCGTACTGAAGCTTTCTTT
abundance: -; j_gene: TRBJ2-1; d_gene: TRBD1; v_gene: TRBV5-4; CDR3aa: CASSLSQGAHNEQFF; CDR3nt: TGTGCCAGCAGCTTGTCACAGGGGGCCCACAATGAGCAGTTCTTC
abundance: once; j_gene: TRBJ1-3; d_gene: -; v_gene: TRBV19; CDR3aa: CASSIDPRTQRRNTIYF; CDR3nt: TGTGCCAGTAGTATAGATCCTAGAACCCAGCGCCGAAACACCATATATTTT
abundance: -; j_gene: TRBJ1-4; d_gene: -; v_gene: TRBV5-5; CDR3aa: CASSLALGPMEKLFF; CDR3nt: TGTGCCAGCAGCTTGGCCCTGGGGCCGATGGAAAAACTGTTTTTT
abundance: -; j_gene: TRBJ2-5; d_gene: -; v_gene: TRBV5-1; CDR3aa: CASSSPEVGTQYF; CDR3nt: TGCGCCAGCAGCTCCCCCGAGGTAGGGACCCAGTACTTC
abundance: -; j_gene: TRBJ2-3; d_gene: TRBD2; v_gene: TRBV7-2; CDR3aa: CASSLGGGGASTDTQYF; CDR3nt: TGTGCCAGCAGCTTAGGAGGCGGGGGGGCTAGCACAGATACGCAGTATTTT
abundance: -; j_gene: TRBJ1-2; d_gene: -; v_gene: TRBV28; CDR3aa: CASSSHKRKGYTF; CDR3nt: TGTGCCAGCAGTTCTCATAAGAGGAAGGGCTACACCTTC
abundance: few; j_gene: TRBJ1-2; d_gene: -; v_gene: TRBV4-3; CDR3aa: CASSPSPDSLRGYGYTF; CDR3nt: TGCGCCAGCAGCCCAAGTCCAGACTCTTTACGGGGCTATGGCTACACCTTC
abundance: once; j_gene: TRBJ2-5; d_gene: TRBD2; v_gene: TRBV6-2/TRBV6-3; CDR3aa: CASSYSAGGETQYF; CDR3nt: TGTGCCAGCAGTTACTCGGCGGGAGGAGAGACCCAGTACTTC
abundance: few; j_gene: TRBJ1-3; d_gene: -; v_gene: TRBV3-1/TRBV3-2; CDR3aa: CASSPTGSSGNTIYF; CDR3nt: TGTGCCAGCAGCCCAACGGGGAGCTCTGGAAACACCATATATTTT
abundance: -; j_gene: TRBJ1-3; d_gene: -; v_gene: TRBV7-8; CDR3aa: CASNTGGSASGNTIYF; CDR3nt: TGTGCCAGCAACACGGGCGGGTCGGCCTCTGGAAACACCATATATTTT
abundance: -; j_gene: TRBJ2-3; d_gene: -; v_gene: TRBV9; CDR3aa: CASSVRSDTQYF; CDR3nt: TGTGCCAGCAGCGTACGTTCAGATACGCAGTATTTT
abundance: -; j_gene: TRBJ1-3; d_gene: TRBD1; v_gene: TRBV7-9; CDR3aa: CASSSGTGVLGGNTIYF; CDR3nt: TGTGCCAGCAGCTCCGGGACAGGGGTGTTAGGTGGAAACACCATATATTTT
abundance: -; j_gene: TRBJ2-1; d_gene: TRBD2; v_gene: TRBV9; CDR3aa: CASSAILAGGPGSEVFF; CDR3nt: TGTGCCAGCAGCGCGATTCTAGCGGGGGGCCCGGGAAGCGAGGTCTTCTTC
abundance: -; j_gene: TRBJ2-1; d_gene: -; v_gene: TRBV21-1; CDR3aa: CASSKPRGKSSYNEQFF; CDR3nt: TGTGCCAGCAGCAAACCTAGGGGGAAGAGCTCCTACAATGAGCAGTTCTTC
abundance: -; j_gene: TRBJ2-3; d_gene: TRBD2; v_gene: TRBV5-1; CDR3aa: CASSIRLAGASTDTQYF; CDR3nt: TGCGCCAGCAGCATAAGACTAGCGGGGGCCTCCACAGATACGCAGTATTTT
abundance: -; j_gene: TRBJ2-1; d_gene: -; v_gene: TRBV24-1; CDR3aa: CATSEPPRDEQFF; CDR3nt: TGTGCCACCAGTGAACCACCCAGGGATGAGCAGTTCTTC
abundance: -; j_gene: TRBJ2-1; d_gene: -; v_gene: TRBV5-6; CDR3aa: CASSLEWVAVNEQFF; CDR3nt: TGTGCCAGCAGCTTGGAGTGGGTAGCGGTTAATGAGCAGTTCTTC
abundance: -; j_gene: TRBJ2-6; d_gene: -; v_gene: TRBV5-6; CDR3aa: CASSLGGSGANVLTF; CDR3nt: TGTGCCAGCAGCTTGGGCGGTTCTGGGGCCAACGTCCTGACTTTC
abundance: -; j_gene: TRBJ1-3; d_gene: TRBD1; v_gene: TRBV18; CDR3aa: CASSPFGQGDGNTIYF; CDR3nt: TGTGCCAGCTCACCATTCGGACAGGGGGATGGAAACACCATATATTTT
abundance: -; j_gene: TRBJ2-3; d_gene: TRBD2; v_gene: TRBV19; CDR3aa: CASRAGGEDTDTQYF; CDR3nt: TGTGCCAGTCGCGCCGGGGGGGAGGACACAGATACGCAGTATTTT
abundance: -; j_gene: TRBJ1-2; d_gene: -; v_gene: TRBV19; CDR3aa: CASSKGQSPIYGYTF; CDR3nt: TGTGCCAGTAGTAAAGGACAGTCACCAATCTATGGCTACACCTTC
abundance: -; j_gene: TRBJ1-5; d_gene: TRBD1; v_gene: TRBV7-9; CDR3aa: CASSLGTGDYNQPQHF; CDR3nt: TGTGCCAGCAGCTTAGGGACAGGGGATTATAATCAGCCCCAGCATTTT
abundance: -; j_gene: TRBJ2-5; d_gene: TRBD2; v_gene: TRBV27; CDR3aa: CASSSNRRDSGETQYF; CDR3nt: TGTGCCAGCAGTTCTAACCGAAGAGATAGCGGGGAGACCCAGTACTTC
abundance: -; j_gene: TRBJ2-3; d_gene: -; v_gene: TRBV7-2; CDR3aa: CASSLIEEASRRNTQYF; CDR3nt: TGTGCCAGCAGCTTAATAGAGGAGGCTAGCAGAAGGAATACGCAGTATTTT
abundance: -; j_gene: TRBJ2-5; d_gene: TRBD2; v_gene: TRBV7-2; CDR3aa: CASIVASGGSETQYF; CDR3nt: TGTGCCAGCATCGTCGCTAGCGGGGGGTCGGAGACCCAGTACTTC
abundance: -; j_gene: TRBJ2-3; d_gene: -; v_gene: TRBV5-1; CDR3aa: CASSSNPPAVLDTQYF; CDR3nt: TGCGCCAGCAGCTCCAACCCGCCGGCGGTACTGGATACGCAGTATTTT
abundance: -; j_gene: TRBJ2-2; d_gene: TRBD2; v_gene: TRBV6-2/TRBV6-3; CDR3aa: CASSYLGLAGVTGELFF; CDR3nt: TGTGCCAGCAGTTACCTCGGACTAGCGGGGGTGACCGGGGAGCTGTTTTTT
abundance: -; j_gene: TRBJ2-7; d_gene: -; v_gene: TRBV6-1; CDR3aa: CASSELSRDYEQYF; CDR3nt: TGTGCCAGCAGTGAGTTAAGTCGGGACTACGAGCAGTACTTC
abundance: -; j_gene: TRBJ2-3; d_gene: -; v_gene: TRBV7-2; CDR3aa: CASSLGAAGAQYF; CDR3nt: TGTGCCAGCAGCTTAGGGGCAGCCGGGGCGCAGTATTTT
abundance: once; j_gene: TRBJ1-4; d_gene: -; v_gene: TRBV28; CDR3aa: CASTSGGATNEKLFF; CDR3nt: TGTGCCAGCACCTCCGGAGGTGCAACTAATGAAAAACTGTTTTTT
abundance: -; j_gene: TRBJ2-2; d_gene: -; v_gene: TRBV18; CDR3aa: CASSPAPAGELFF; CDR3nt: TGTGCCAGCTCACCAGCCCCGGCCGGGGAGCTGTTTTTT
abundance: -; j_gene: TRBJ2-1; d_gene: TRBD1; v_gene: TRBV3-1/TRBV3-2; CDR3aa: CASSHRQGRNEQFF; CDR3nt: TGTGCCAGCAGCCACCGACAGGGTCGGAATGAGCAGTTCTTC
abundance: -; j_gene: TRBJ2-7; d_gene: -; v_gene: TRBV27; CDR3aa: CASSLIQGPYEQYF; CDR3nt: TGTGCCAGCAGTTTAATACAGGGTCCCTACGAGCAGTACTTC
abundance: -; j_gene: TRBJ1-2; d_gene: TRBD1; v_gene: TRBV3-1/TRBV3-2; CDR3aa: CATWDRSNYGYTF; CDR3nt: TGTGCCACATGGGACAGGAGTAACTATGGCTACACCTTC
abundance: few; j_gene: TRBJ1-2; d_gene: TRBD1; v_gene: TRBV9; CDR3aa: CASSAGAGGSYGYTF; CDR3nt: TGTGCCAGCAGCGCAGGGGCAGGGGGTAGCTATGGCTACACCTTC
abundance: -; j_gene: TRBJ2-7; d_gene: -; v_gene: TRBV7-8; CDR3aa: CASSLPQGYEQYF; CDR3nt: TGTGCCAGCAGCTTACCCCAGGGTTACGAGCAGTACTTC
abundance: -; j_gene: TRBJ1-3; d_gene: -; v_gene: TRBV9; CDR3aa: CASSAERGGLLSGNTIYF; CDR3nt: TGTGCCAGCAGCGCCGAGAGGGGGGGGTTATTGTCCGGAAACACCATATATTTT
abundance: -; j_gene: TRBJ2-7; d_gene: TRBD1; v_gene: TRBV5-4; CDR3aa: CASSLAGSRGLYEQYF; CDR3nt: TGTGCCAGCAGCTTGGCCGGGTCCAGGGGGCTTTACGAGCAGTACTTC
abundance: few; j_gene: TRBJ2-7; d_gene: TRBD1; v_gene: TRBV5-1; CDR3aa: CASSLGYVRRTGDEQYF; CDR3nt: TGCGCCAGCAGCTTGGGATATGTCCGTCGGACAGGGGACGAGCAGTACTTC